A selection of T cell receptor beta chains follows, all from one sample in a study of cytomegalovirus exposure and HLA in healthy donors. Method: immunoSEQ multiplex PCR; TCRdb's copy keeps in-frame clones and lacks some. The sample has roughly 150,000 clones, about 83% seen once. The specimen sequenced was PBMCs. These TCRs come from a man aged 40-50 years in good health and CMV-seropositive. The CDR3 runs from the conserved cysteine through the conserved F or W. D genes are given only for firm matches. Size tells how often a clone was seen (once, few, many) or the class of an expanded clone, and some rows leave it out.

>TRBV7-9|few|.|TRBJ2-3
CASSQIGGLTDTQYF
TGTGCCAGCAGCCAAATCGGAGGACTCACAGATACGCAGTATTTT
>TRBV19|.|TRBD1|TRBJ2-7
CASSMTRRDRGRLSSYEQYF
TGTGCCAGTAGTATGACCCGGCGGGACAGGGGGCGCCTGAGCTCCTACGAGCAGTACTTC
>TRBV27|.|TRBD1|TRBJ1-5
CASRGQVNQPQHF
TGTGCCAGCAGGGGACAGGTCAATCAGCCCCAGCATTTT
>TRBV5-6|.|TRBD2|TRBJ2-5
CATGAGGRETQYF
TGTGCCACCGGGGCGGGAGGAAGAGAGACCCAGTACTTC
>TRBV4-1|few|.|TRBJ2-1
CASSQDPVVRRGANEQFF
TGCGCCAGCAGCCAAGATCCGGTAGTGCGCAGGGGGGCCAATGAGCAGTTCTTC
>TRBV11-2|.|TRBD2|TRBJ2-2
CASSSSGSIPGELFF
TGTGCCAGCAGCTCTAGCGGTAGTATCCCCGGGGAGCTGTTTTTT
>TRBV9|few|TRBD2|TRBJ2-2
CASSSSGKRTGELFF
TGTGCCAGCTCGAGTAGCGGGAAGAGGACCGGGGAGCTGTTTTTT
>TRBV7-2|once|.|TRBJ2-5
CASSGGQKETQYF
TGTGCCAGCAGCGGGGGACAAAAAGAGACCCAGTACTTC
>TRBV4-1|few|TRBD2|TRBJ2-1
CASSQDGASGRANEQFF
TGCGCCAGCAGCCAAGATGGAGCTAGCGGGAGGGCGAATGAGCAGTTCTTC
>TRBV5-1|.|.|TRBJ2-6
CASSPPSGANGLTF
TGCGCCAGCAGCCCCCCCTCTGGGGCCAACGGCCTGACTTTC
>TRBV19|few|TRBD1|TRBJ2-7
CASSIGGTGVYEQYF
TGTGCCAGTAGTATTGGAGGGACAGGGGTCTACGAGCAGTACTTC
>TRBV29-1|.|TRBD1|TRBJ2-7
CSVVYRDRGYEQYF
TGCAGCGTTGTGTATAGGGACAGGGGGTACGAGCAGTACTTC
>TRBV11-3|.|TRBD1|TRBJ2-1
CASSFGFDRGLNEQFF
TGTGCCAGCAGCTTCGGTTTTGACAGGGGGCTTAATGAGCAGTTCTTC
>TRBV11-2|.|.|TRBJ2-7
CASSGWGRGEQYF
TGTGCCAGCAGCGGTTGGGGCAGGGGCGAGCAGTACTTC
>TRBV7-9|.|.|TRBJ2-7
CASSLNTPYEQYF
TGTGCCAGCAGCTTAAACACCCCCTACGAGCAGTACTTC
>TRBV13|once|.|TRBJ2-1
CASSFRTDNEQFF
TGTGCCAGCAGCTTCCGGACAGACAATGAGCAGTTCTTC
>TRBV7-8|.|TRBD1|TRBJ2-7
CASSPGGTGQYF
TGTGCCAGCAGCCCAGGGGGGACAGGGCAGTACTTC
>TRBV27|once|TRBD1|TRBJ1-1
CASSRFKGAATKDMNTEAFF
TGTGCCAGCAGTAGGTTCAAGGGGGCCGCCACAAAGGACATGAACACTGAAGCTTTCTTT
>TRBV28|.|TRBD2|TRBJ2-2
CASSLWGGRARDTGELFF
TGTGCCAGCAGTTTATGGGGAGGGAGGGCTCGGGACACCGGGGAGCTGTTTTTT
>TRBV4-1|few|.|TRBJ2-5
CASSQDISKLASETQYF
TGCGCCAGCAGCCAAGATATCTCCAAGCTCGCGTCGGAGACCCAGTACTTC
>TRBV7-9|once|TRBD2|TRBJ2-2
CASSPRGSGSSAGELFF
TGTGCCAGCAGCCCGAGAGGGAGCGGGAGTTCCGCCGGGGAGCTGTTTTTT
>TRBV21-1|.|.|TRBJ2-7
CASSNMRQVSYEQYF
TGTGCCAGCAGCAACATGAGACAGGTTTCCTACGAGCAGTACTTC
>TRBV28|.|.|TRBJ1-1
CASSLLGADTEAFF
TGTGCCAGCAGTTTGTTAGGGGCCGACACTGAAGCTTTCTTT
>TRBV5-4|once|.|TRBJ1-2
CASSTPNPLSGAGGYTF
TGTGCCAGCAGCACTCCAAATCCCCTCAGCGGGGCAGGTGGCTACACCTTC
>TRBV5-6|.|TRBD2|TRBJ2-1
CASSTGTSQNNEQFF
TGTGCCAGCAGCACCGGGACTAGCCAAAACAATGAGCAGTTCTTC
>TRBV30|once|.|TRBJ1-3
CAWSRLSGNTIYF
TGTGCCTGGAGCCGACTCTCTGGAAACACCATATATTTT